The sequence of this T cell receptor (beta chain) was determined in a study of Graves' ophthalmopathy and Graves' hyperthyroidism. General observations from the study: Separation of ophthalmopathy from stable hyperthyroidism was achieved by a 13-signature model, at around 89% sensitivity and approximately 84% specificity. Blood samples also showed most expanded thyroid clonotypes exceeding 0.001 frequency.

For repertoire sequencing, the TCR beta CDR3 regions were amplified from RNA transcripts. HTBI-primed RT-PCR formed the first round, and a multiplex PCR formed the second. TCRdb reprocessed the multiplex PCR reads with MiXCR, giving one entry per CDR3 protein. Here the sample spans about 170,000 distinct CDR3 sequences, about 40% being singletons. Having ophthalmopathy, the donors showed moderate-to-severe activity, CAS ≥3 and NOSPECS ≥4, with disease lasting under 3 months. The PBMCs had their origin in about 9.7 ml of fresh peripheral blood. In the case of this clonotype: What it binds is not known.

The V gene's germline CDR1 is MDHEN and CDR2 SYDVKM. With 7 bases removed from V and 0 bases from J, the gap between germline ends came to 9 bases. This CDR3 has 13 amino acids. The sample was peripheral blood. This clonotype was obtained from a woman in her forties with Graves' ophthalmopathy. This sequence joins TRBV28 and TRBJ1-1; D is uncertain. The CDR3 region is CASIGHMNTEAFF. The CDR3 region has the DNA TGTGCCAGCATCGGGCACATGAACACTGAAGCTTTCTTT.